This T cell receptor (beta chain) was sequenced for a study of T cells in localized non-small cell lung cancer. Study observations and caveats: Heterogeneity within the tumor remains possible, as just one region underwent sequencing. Longer overall survival was seen with higher T cell density measured in blood. Median detection of top 100 tumor clones in adjacent lung was around 59 clones.

Sequencing was performed with immunoSEQ multiplex PCR; in TCRdb, only in-frame clones are kept and a portion is missing. Here the sample spans approximately 52,000 clones, 60% to 85% being singletons. Turning to this clone: Its antigen is unidentified.

The CDR3 length is 15 residues. The TCR sequence derives from a man aged 40-75 years with stage I squamous cell lung carcinoma. The J gene is TRBJ1-5, the V gene TRBV21-1; the listed D gene, TRBD1, was not tested against the DNA. TRBV21-1 is a known pseudogene. The material was peripheral blood, obtained before any cancer treatment. CDR3 sequence (DNA): TGTGCCAGCAGCAAAGAGGGACATAGCAATCAGCCCCAGCATTTT. This encodes CASSKEGHSNQPQHF.